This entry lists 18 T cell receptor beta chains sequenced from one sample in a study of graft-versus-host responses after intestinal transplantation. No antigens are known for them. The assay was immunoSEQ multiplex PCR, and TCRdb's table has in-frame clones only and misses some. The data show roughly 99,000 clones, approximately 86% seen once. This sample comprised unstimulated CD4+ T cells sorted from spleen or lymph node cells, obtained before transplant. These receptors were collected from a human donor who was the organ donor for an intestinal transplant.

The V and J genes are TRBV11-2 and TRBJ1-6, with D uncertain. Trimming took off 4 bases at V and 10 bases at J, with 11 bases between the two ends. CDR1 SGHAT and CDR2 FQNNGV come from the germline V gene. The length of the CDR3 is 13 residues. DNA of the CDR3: TGTGCCAGCAGCTCCACACCTTTATCACCCCTCCACTTT. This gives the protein CASSSTPLSPLHF.

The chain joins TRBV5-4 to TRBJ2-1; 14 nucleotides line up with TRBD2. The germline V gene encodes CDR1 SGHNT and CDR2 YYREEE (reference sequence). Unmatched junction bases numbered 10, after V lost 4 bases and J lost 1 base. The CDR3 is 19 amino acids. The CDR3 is CASSRGLAGVTLSYNEQFF. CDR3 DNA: TGTGCCAGCAGCCGGGGACTAGCGGGAGTCACCCTTTCCTACAATGAGCAGTTCTTC. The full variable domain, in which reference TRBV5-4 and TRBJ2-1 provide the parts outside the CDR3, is ETGVTQSPTHLIKTRGQQVTLRCSSQSGHNTVSWYQQALGQGPQFIFQYYREEENGRGNFPPRFSGLQFPNYSSELNVNALELDDSALYLCASSRGLAGVTLSYNEQFFGPGTRLTVL.

This CDR3 is CASSRPALRASSYEQYF. Here the CDR3 DNA reads TGTGCCAGCAGCCGCCCGGCCCTTCGGGCGAGCTCCTACGAGCAGTACTTC. The V and J genes are TRBV5-6 and TRBJ2-5; D gene unclear. The DNA end lines up better with TRBJ2-7; the J call may be wrong. Germline values: CDR1 SGHDT, CDR2 YYEEEE. The CDR3 spans 17 residues.

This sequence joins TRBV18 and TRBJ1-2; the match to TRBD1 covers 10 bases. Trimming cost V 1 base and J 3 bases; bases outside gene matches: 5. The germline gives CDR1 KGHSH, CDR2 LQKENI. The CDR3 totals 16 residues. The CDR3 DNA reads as TGTGCCAGCTCACCACAGGGGACAGGGGATTACTATGGCTACACCTTC. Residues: CASSPQGTGDYYGYTF.

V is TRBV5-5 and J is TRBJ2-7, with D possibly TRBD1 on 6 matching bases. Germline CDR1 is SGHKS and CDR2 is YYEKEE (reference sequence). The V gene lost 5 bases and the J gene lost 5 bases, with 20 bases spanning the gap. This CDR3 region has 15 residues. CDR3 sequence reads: CASSPMGAGFHEQYF. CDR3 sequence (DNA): TGTGCCAGCAGTCCAATGGGGGCAGGGTTCCACGAGCAGTACTTC.

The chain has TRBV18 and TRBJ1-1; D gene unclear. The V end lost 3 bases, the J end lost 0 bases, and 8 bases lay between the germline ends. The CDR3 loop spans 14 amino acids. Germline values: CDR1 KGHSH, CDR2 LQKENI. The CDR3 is CASSPEAVNTEAFF. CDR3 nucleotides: TGTGCCAGCTCACCGGAAGCGGTGAACACTGAAGCTTTCTTT.

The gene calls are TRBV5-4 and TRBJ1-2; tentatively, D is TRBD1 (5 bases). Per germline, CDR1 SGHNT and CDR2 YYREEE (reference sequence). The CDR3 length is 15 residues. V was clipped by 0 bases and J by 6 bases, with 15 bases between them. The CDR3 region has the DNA TGTGCCAGCAGCTTGGAGAGGGGCCGGTTTGATGGCTACACCTTC. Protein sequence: CASSLERGRFDGYTF.

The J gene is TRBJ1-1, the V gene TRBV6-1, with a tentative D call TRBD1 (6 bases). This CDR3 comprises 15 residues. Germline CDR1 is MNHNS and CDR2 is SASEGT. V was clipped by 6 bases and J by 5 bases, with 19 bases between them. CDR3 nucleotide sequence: TGTGCCAGCAGGAGTACAGGGAACGAGAGAACTGAAGCTTTCTTT. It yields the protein CASRSTGNERTEAFF.

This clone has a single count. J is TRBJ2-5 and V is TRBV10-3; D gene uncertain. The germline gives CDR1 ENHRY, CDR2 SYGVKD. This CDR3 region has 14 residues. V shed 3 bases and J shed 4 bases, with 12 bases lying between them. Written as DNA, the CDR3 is TGTGCCATCAGTGACTTTAGGTTTGGAGAGACCCAGTACTTC. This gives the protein CAISDFRFGETQYF.

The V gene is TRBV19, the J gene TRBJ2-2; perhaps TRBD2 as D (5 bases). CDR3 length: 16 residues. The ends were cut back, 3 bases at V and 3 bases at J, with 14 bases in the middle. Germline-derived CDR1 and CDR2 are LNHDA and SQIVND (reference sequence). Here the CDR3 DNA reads TGTGCCAGTAGTATGTTGCGAGGGTCGGACACCGGGGAGCTGTTTTTT. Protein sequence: CASSMLRGSDTGELFF.

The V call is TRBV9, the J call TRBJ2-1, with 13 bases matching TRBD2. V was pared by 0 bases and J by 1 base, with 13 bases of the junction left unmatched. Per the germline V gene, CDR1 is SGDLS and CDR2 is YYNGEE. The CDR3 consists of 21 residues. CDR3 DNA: TGTGCCAGCAGCGTAGCTACTCGGACTAGCGGGAGAACTTCTTCCTACAATGAGCAGTTCTTC. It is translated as CASSVATRTSGRTSSYNEQFF.

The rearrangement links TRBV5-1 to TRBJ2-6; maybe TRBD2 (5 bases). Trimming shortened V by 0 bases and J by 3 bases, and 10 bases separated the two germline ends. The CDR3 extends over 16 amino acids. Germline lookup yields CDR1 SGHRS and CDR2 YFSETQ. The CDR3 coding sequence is TGCGCCAGCAGCTTGGATTCGGGGAATGGGGCCAACGTCCTGACTTTC. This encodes CASSLDSGNGANVLTF.

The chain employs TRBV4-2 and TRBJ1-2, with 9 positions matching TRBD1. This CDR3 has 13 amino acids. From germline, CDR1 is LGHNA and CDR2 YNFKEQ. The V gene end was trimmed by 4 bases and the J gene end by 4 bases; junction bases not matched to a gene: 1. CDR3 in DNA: TGTGCCAGCAGCCGACAGGGGGGCTATGGCTACACCTTC. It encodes CASSRQGGYGYTF.

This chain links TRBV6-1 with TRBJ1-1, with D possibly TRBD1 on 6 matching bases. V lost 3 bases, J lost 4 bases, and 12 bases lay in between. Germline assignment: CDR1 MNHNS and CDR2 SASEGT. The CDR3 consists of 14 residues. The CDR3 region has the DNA TGTGCCAGCAGTGATCTAGGACAGATCACTGAAGCTTTCTTT. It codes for CASSDLGQITEAFF.

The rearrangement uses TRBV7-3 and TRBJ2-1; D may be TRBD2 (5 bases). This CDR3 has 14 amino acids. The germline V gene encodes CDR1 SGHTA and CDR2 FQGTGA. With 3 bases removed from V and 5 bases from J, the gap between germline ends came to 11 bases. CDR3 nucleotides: TGTGCCAGCAGCTTGGACTGGACGAACAATGAGCAGTTCTTC. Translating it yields CASSLDWTNNEQFF.

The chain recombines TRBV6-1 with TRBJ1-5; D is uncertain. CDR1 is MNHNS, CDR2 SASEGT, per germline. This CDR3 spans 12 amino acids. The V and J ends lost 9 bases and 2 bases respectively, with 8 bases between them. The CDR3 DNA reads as TGTGCCAGTTTCCAGGGCAATCAGCCCCAGCATTTT. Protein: CASFQGNQPQHF.

The CDR3 DNA follows: TGTGCCAGCAGCTTACAGGGAACTGGCGGGGAGCTGTTTTTT. It codes for CASSLQGTGGELFF. The genes are TRBV7-3 and TRBJ2-2, with a possible D match to TRBD1 (5 bases). Germline V gives CDR1 SGHTA, CDR2 FQGTGA. The V end lost 2 bases, the J end lost 7 bases, and 11 bases lay between the germline ends. This CDR3 contains 14 residues.

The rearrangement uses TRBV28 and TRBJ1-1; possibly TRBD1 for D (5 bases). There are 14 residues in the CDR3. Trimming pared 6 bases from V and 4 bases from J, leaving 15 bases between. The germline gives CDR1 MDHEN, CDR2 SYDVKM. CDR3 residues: CASRAQGGGTEAFF. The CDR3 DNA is TGTGCCAGCAGGGCTCAGGGCGGGGGCACTGAAGCTTTCTTT.